In this sample, the clone carrying this TCR beta chain turned up a few times. This entry is derived from a study of Graves' ophthalmopathy and Graves' hyperthyroidism. The authors amplified TCR beta CDR3 regions, and they did so from RNA transcripts for repertoire sequencing. HTBI primers were employed in first-round RT-PCR, then a second-round multiplex PCR followed. TCRdb re-analysed the multiplex PCR reads in MiXCR, keeping a single row per CDR3 protein. The data hold around 670,000 distinct CDR3 sequences, with 35% to 50% observed a single time. Unmatched junction bases numbered 3, after V lost 0 bases and J lost 6 bases. This CDR3 is 15 amino acids long. Germline CDR1 reads MGHRA; CDR2 reads YSYEKL. For donors with ophthalmopathy, the disease showed moderate-to-severe activity, reached CAS ≥3 and NOSPECS ≥4, and had lasted under 3 months. The starting material, around 9.3 ml of fresh peripheral blood, provided the PBMCs.

The chain employs TRBV4-1 and TRBJ1-5; 9 bases align to TRBD1. The specimen sequenced was peripheral blood. The TCR originated in an adult man with Graves' ophthalmopathy. CDR3 amino acids: CASSQEGQGSQPQHF. Here the CDR3 DNA reads TGCGCCAGCAGCCAAGAAGGACAGGGGTCTCAGCCCCAGCATTTT.